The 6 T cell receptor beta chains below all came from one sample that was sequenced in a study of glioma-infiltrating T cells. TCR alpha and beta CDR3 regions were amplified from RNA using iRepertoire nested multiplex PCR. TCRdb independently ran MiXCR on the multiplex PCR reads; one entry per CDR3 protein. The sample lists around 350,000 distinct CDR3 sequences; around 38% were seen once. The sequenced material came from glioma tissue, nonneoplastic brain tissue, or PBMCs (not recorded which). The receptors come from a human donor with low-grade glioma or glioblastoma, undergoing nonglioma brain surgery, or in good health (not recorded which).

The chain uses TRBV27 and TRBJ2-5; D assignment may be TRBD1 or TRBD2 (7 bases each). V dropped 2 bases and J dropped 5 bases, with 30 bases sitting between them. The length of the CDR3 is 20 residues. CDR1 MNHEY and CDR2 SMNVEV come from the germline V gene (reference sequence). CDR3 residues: CASSLRVGRGGIRGQETQYF. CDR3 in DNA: TGTGCCAGCAGTTTAAGGGTCGGCAGGGGGGGAATTCGGGGCCAGGAGACCCAGTACTTC.

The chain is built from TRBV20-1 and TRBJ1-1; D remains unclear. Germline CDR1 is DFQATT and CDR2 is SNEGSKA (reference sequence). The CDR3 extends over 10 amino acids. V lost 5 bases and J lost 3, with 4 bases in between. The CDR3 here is CSAADTEAFF. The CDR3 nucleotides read TGCAGTGCTGCCGACACTGAAGCTTTCTTT.

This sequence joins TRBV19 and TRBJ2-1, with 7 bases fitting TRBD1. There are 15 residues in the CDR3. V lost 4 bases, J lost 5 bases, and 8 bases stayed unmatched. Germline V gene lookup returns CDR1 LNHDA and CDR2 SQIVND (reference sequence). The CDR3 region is CASSRIRGHHNEQFF. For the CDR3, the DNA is TGTGCCAGTAGTAGGATTAGGGGGCACCACAATGAGCAGTTCTTC.

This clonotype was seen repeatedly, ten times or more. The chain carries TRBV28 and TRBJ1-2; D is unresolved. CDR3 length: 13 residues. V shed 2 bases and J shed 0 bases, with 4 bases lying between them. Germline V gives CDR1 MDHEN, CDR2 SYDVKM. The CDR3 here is CASSLQANYGYTF. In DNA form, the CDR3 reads TGTGCCAGCAGTTTACAGGCTAACTATGGCTACACCTTC.

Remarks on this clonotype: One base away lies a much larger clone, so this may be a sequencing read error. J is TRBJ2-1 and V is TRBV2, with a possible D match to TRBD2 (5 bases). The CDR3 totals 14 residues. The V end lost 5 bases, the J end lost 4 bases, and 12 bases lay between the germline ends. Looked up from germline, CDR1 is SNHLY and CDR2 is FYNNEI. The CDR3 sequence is CASSPISVYNEQFF. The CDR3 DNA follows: TGTGCCAGCAGTCCGATTAGCGTGTACAATGAGCAGTTCTTC.

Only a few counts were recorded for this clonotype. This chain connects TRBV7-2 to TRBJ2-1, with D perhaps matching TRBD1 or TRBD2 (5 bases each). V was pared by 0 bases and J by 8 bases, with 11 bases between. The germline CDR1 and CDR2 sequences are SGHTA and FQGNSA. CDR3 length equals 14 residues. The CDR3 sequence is CASSLALGVDEQFF. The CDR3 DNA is TGTGCCAGCAGCTTAGCGCTGGGGGTTGATGAGCAGTTCTTC. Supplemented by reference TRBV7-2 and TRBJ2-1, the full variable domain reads GAGVSQSPSNKVTEKGKDVELRCDPISGHTALYWYRQSLGQGLEFLIYFQGNSAPDKSGLPSDRFSAERTGGSVSTLTIQRTQQEDSAVYLCASSLALGVDEQFFGPGTRLTVL.